The source of this TCR beta chain is a study of CD8+ T cells in alopecia areata. Study-wide background: Tofacitinib administration to treated patients was oral, at 5 to 10 mg twice daily.

Reverse transcription of extracted RNA yielded cDNA, which provided the sequencing template. The protocol was immunoSEQ multiplex PCR, while the TCRdb copy is restricted to in-frame clones and leaves out a portion. Here the sample spans about 250,000 clones, roughly 69% being singletons. This CDR3 has 16 amino acids. Looked up from germline, CDR1 is SGHDT and CDR2 is YYEEEE. V was shortened by 4 bases and J by 1 base, with 17 bases between the two germline ends. Peripheral blood, together with lesional scalp punch biopsies, was collected from alopecia areata patients. This sequence originates from a human donor with alopecia areata. This specimen consisted of CD4+ T cells sorted from blood, obtained at week 0. V and J are TRBV5-6 and TRBJ2-5; D may correspond to TRBD1 or TRBD2 (6 bases each). The CDR3 coding sequence is TGTGCCAGCAGCGAAACCGGAGGGGGATTCCAAGAGACCCAGTACTTC. The encoded protein is CASSETGGGFQETQYF.